This T cell receptor beta chain was captured in a study of T cells in Graves' hyperthyroidism and ophthalmopathy. General study points: Before onset, ophthalmopathy was predicted by the model a median around 6.5 months earlier. Most thyroid clonotypes that were expanded above 0.001 also turned up in blood.

Those patients with uncontrolled infection, other autoimmune disease, pregnancy or lactation were excluded. The PBMCs had their origin in 10 ml of fresh peripheral blood. The CDR3 runs to 14 residues. Germline V gene lookup returns CDR1 MNHNS and CDR2 SASEGT. Deletions cut 5 bases from V and 3 bases from J, with 13 bases between. Authors of the study amplified TCR beta CDR3 regions from RNA transcripts. The HTBI primer set served for first-round RT-PCR of the TCR CDR3. MiXCR was run by TCRdb on the multiplex PCR reads, yielding one entry per CDR3 protein. Altogether approximately 520,000 distinct CDR3 sequences are present, under 25% being singletons, with the ten largest covering roughly 29%. This clonotype was found a few times. What it recognizes is unknown.

Sequencing was performed on blood. This sequence joins TRBV6-1 and TRBJ1-2; D might be TRBD1 (5 bases). The receptor's source is a man between 18 and 29 years old with Graves' hyperthyroidism. The CDR3 reads CASSPAGGDYGYTF. Here the CDR3 DNA reads TGTGCCAGCAGTCCAGCCGGGGGGGACTATGGCTACACCTTC.